The present T cell receptor (beta chain) was sequenced within a study of blood T cells in healthy people across ages. A second roughly 6 to 12 cycle PCR used barcoded and J-beta primers. The authors tagged each cDNA molecule using a template-switch adaptor with 12 random nucleotides. Each CDR3 protein gets one entry after TCRdb re-called the 5' RACE reads with MiXCR. The sample yields roughly 680,000 distinct CDR3 sequences, 40% to 65% seen once. V gave up 3 bases and J gave up 7 bases; unmatched junction bases: 9. The germline V gene has CDR1 LGHDT and CDR2 YNNKEL (reference sequence). CDR3 length: 16 amino acids. As regards this clonotype: The antigen is not known. A much larger clone lies one base from this, so it may be a read error.

Study-wide results and limits: Strongly correlated with naive T cell percentage was TCR beta diversity. Age advanced and TCR beta diversity per million T cells fell, roughly linearly.

The sequencing sample was made of blood. The receptor was isolated from a woman at least 80 years old in good health. The chain recombines TRBV3-1 with TRBJ2-7, with TRBD2 identical over 13 bases. CDR3 DNA: TGTGCCAGCAGCCAGGGGACTAGCGGGATTAGGGCTGAGCAGTACTTC. It translates to CASSQGTSGIRAEQYF.